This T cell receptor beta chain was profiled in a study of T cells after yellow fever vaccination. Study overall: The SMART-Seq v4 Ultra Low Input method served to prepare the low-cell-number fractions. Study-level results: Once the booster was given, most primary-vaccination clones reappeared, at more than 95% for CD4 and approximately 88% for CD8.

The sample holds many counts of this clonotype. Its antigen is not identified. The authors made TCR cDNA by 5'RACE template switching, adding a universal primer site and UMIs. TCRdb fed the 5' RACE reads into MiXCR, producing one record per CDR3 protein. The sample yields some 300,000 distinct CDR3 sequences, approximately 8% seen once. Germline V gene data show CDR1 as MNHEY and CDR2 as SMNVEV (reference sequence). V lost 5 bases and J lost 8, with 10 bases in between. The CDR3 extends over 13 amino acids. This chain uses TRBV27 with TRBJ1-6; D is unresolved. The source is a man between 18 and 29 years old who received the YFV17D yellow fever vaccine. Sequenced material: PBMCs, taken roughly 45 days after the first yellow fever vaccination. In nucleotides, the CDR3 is TGTGCCAGCAGTCCCTGGGCCGATTCACCCCTCCACTTT. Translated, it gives CASSPWADSPLHF.